Listed below are T cell receptor beta chains from one sample, sequenced in a study of blood T cell repertoires in COVID-19. Sequencing used immunoSEQ multiplex PCR; TCRdb keeps in-frame clones, though not all of them. The repertoire includes fewer than 150,000 clones, around 81% of them detected once, and approximately 10% sits in the top ten. Sequenced sample: peripheral blood. The source of these receptors is a human donor in a cohort sampled during active COVID-19. Each CDR3 is given with its conserved first and last residue. Fields, in order: CDR3 DNA, CDR3 protein, J gene, V gene, clone size, D gene. A D gene is named only where the DNA matches it firmly. Where a row states a size, it is once, few, many or the class of an expanded clone; other rows omit it.

CDR3nt: TGCGCCAGCACTACAACAGGGATGAGTCAGAATGAGCAGTTCTTC; CDR3aa: CASTTTGMSQNEQFF; j_gene: TRBJ2-1; v_gene: TRBV5-1; abundance: .; d_gene: .
CDR3nt: TGTGCCAGCAGCTTGCGACAGAGCTACAATGAGCAGTTCTTC; CDR3aa: CASSLRQSYNEQFF; j_gene: TRBJ2-1; v_gene: TRBV5-6; abundance: .; d_gene: .
CDR3nt: TGTGCCAGCAGCGCCGGGACCCCGGAGGGGCCCCTCCACTTT; CDR3aa: CASSAGTPEGPLHF; j_gene: TRBJ1-6; v_gene: TRBV7-9; abundance: .; d_gene: .
CDR3nt: TGTGCCAGTAGTTCCCGCGGGGGGCCCGGCACAGATACGCAGTATTTT; CDR3aa: CASSSRGGPGTDTQYF; j_gene: TRBJ2-3; v_gene: TRBV19; abundance: .; d_gene: TRBD2
CDR3nt: TGCGCCAGCAGCCAAGGAGGAGATATGAACACTGAAGCTTTCTTT; CDR3aa: CASSQGGDMNTEAFF; j_gene: TRBJ1-1; v_gene: TRBV4-1; abundance: .; d_gene: .
CDR3nt: TGTGCCAGCAGTTCAACAGGCAGATCCAATCAGCCCCAGCATTTT; CDR3aa: CASSSTGRSNQPQHF; j_gene: TRBJ1-5; v_gene: TRBV28; abundance: few; d_gene: .
CDR3nt: TGTGCCAGCATGCTGACCCAAGGGGGTGAAAAACTGTTTTTT; CDR3aa: CASMLTQGGEKLFF; j_gene: TRBJ1-4; v_gene: TRBV2; abundance: few; d_gene: .
CDR3nt: TGCGCCAGCAGTGATAGGCGGTTGGCGAGAGTCAATGAGCAGTTCTTC; CDR3aa: CASSDRRLARVNEQFF; j_gene: TRBJ2-1; v_gene: TRBV10-1; abundance: once; d_gene: .
CDR3nt: TGCGCCAGCAGCCAAGTCGGGACTAGCGGGGGGTACGAGCAGTACTTC; CDR3aa: CASSQVGTSGGYEQYF; j_gene: TRBJ2-7; v_gene: TRBV4-1; abundance: once; d_gene: TRBD2
CDR3nt: TGTGCCAGCTGGCGGGGGTATAATTCACCCCTCCACTTT; CDR3aa: CASWRGYNSPLHF; j_gene: TRBJ1-6; v_gene: TRBV2; abundance: .; d_gene: .
CDR3nt: TGCGCCAGCAGCCACCCTAGCGGGGGGGTCAATGAGCAGTTCTTC; CDR3aa: CASSHPSGGVNEQFF; j_gene: TRBJ2-1; v_gene: TRBV4-1; abundance: .; d_gene: TRBD2
CDR3nt: TGTGCCAGCACTGAAAGAGGCTCTATCACAGATACGCAGTATTTT; CDR3aa: CASTERGSITDTQYF; j_gene: TRBJ2-3; v_gene: TRBV6-6; abundance: .; d_gene: .
CDR3nt: TGTGCCAGCAGTGCCTCAGGGACACGAGGCAATCAGCCCCAGCATTTT; CDR3aa: CASSASGTRGNQPQHF; j_gene: TRBJ1-5; v_gene: TRBV28; abundance: .; d_gene: .
CDR3nt: TGTGCCAGCAGCCAAGATCTATCGGATGAAAAACTGTTTTTT; CDR3aa: CASSQDLSDEKLFF; j_gene: TRBJ1-4; v_gene: TRBV3-1/TRBV3-2; abundance: .; d_gene: .
CDR3nt: TGTGCCATTTCGTCCCCGGGGGAGACCCAGTACTTC; CDR3aa: CAISSPGETQYF; j_gene: TRBJ2-5; v_gene: TRBV10-3; abundance: .; d_gene: .
CDR3nt: TGTGGAGCGGGCACAGATACGCAGTATTTT; CDR3aa: CGAGTDTQYF; j_gene: TRBJ2-3; v_gene: TRBV20-1; abundance: .; d_gene: .
CDR3nt: TGTGCCATCAGGACAGGGGAGAATTCACCCCTCCACTTT; CDR3aa: CAIRTGENSPLHF; j_gene: TRBJ1-6; v_gene: TRBV10-3; abundance: .; d_gene: TRBD1
CDR3nt: TGTGCCAGTAGACCCACAGTTCATTCACCCCTCCACTTT; CDR3aa: CASRPTVHSPLHF; j_gene: TRBJ1-6; v_gene: TRBV19; abundance: .; d_gene: .
CDR3nt: TGTGCCAGCAGTTTACCTCACGGCCAGGGCTCCACCGGGGAGCTGTTTTTT; CDR3aa: CASSLPHGQGSTGELFF; j_gene: TRBJ2-2; v_gene: TRBV27; abundance: few; d_gene: .
CDR3nt: TGTGCCAGCAGACAACAGGGTGAGGCAAATTCACCCCTCCACTTT; CDR3aa: CASRQQGEANSPLHF; j_gene: TRBJ1-6; v_gene: TRBV6-5; abundance: .; d_gene: .
CDR3nt: TGCAGCGCAATTTTAGCGGGGGGACAAGAGACCCAGTACTTC; CDR3aa: CSAILAGGQETQYF; j_gene: TRBJ2-5; v_gene: TRBV29-1; abundance: .; d_gene: TRBD2
CDR3nt: TGTGCCATCAGTGAGCCCGACAGGGGAGGCACTGAAGCTTTCTTT; CDR3aa: CAISEPDRGGTEAFF; j_gene: TRBJ1-1; v_gene: TRBV10-3; abundance: .; d_gene: TRBD1
CDR3nt: TGTGCCAGCAGTTACGGGCAGTATAGCAATCAGCCCCAGCATTTT; CDR3aa: CASSYGQYSNQPQHF; j_gene: TRBJ1-5; v_gene: TRBV6-5; abundance: .; d_gene: .
CDR3nt: TGTGCCAGCACGGGACAGAACAATTCACCCCTCCACTTT; CDR3aa: CASTGQNNSPLHF; j_gene: TRBJ1-6; v_gene: TRBV6-5; abundance: .; d_gene: TRBD1
CDR3nt: TGTGCCTGGAGGACAGGGGCCTACGAGCAGTACTTC; CDR3aa: CAWRTGAYEQYF; j_gene: TRBJ2-7; v_gene: TRBV30; abundance: once; d_gene: TRBD1
CDR3nt: TGTGCCAGCAGCTTAAGATTAGGGAGCTACGTTTACGAGCAGTACTTC; CDR3aa: CASSLRLGSYVYEQYF; j_gene: TRBJ2-7; v_gene: TRBV7-8; abundance: .; d_gene: .
CDR3nt: TGTGCCAGCAGTGGGGGGACAGGCTATGGCTACACCTTC; CDR3aa: CASSGGTGYGYTF; j_gene: TRBJ1-2; v_gene: TRBV25-1; abundance: .; d_gene: TRBD1
CDR3nt: TGTGCCTGGAATCCGGGGAGCTATGGCTACACCTTC; CDR3aa: CAWNPGSYGYTF; j_gene: TRBJ1-2; v_gene: TRBV30; abundance: .; d_gene: .
CDR3nt: TGTGCCAGCAGTGAAGTGCGGGGGGTGGCCTACGAGCAGTACTTC; CDR3aa: CASSEVRGVAYEQYF; j_gene: TRBJ2-7; v_gene: TRBV2; abundance: .; d_gene: TRBD2